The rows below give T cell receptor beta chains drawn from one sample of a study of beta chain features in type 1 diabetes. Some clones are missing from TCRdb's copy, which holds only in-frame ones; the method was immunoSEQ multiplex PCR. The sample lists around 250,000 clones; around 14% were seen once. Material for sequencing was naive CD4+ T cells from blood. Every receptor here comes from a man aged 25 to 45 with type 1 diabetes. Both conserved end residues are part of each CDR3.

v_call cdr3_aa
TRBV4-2 CASSQVLAEAGELFF
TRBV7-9 CASSSYTGELFF
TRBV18 CASSPGTGGEQYF
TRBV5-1 CASRSGTSSVQTDTQYF
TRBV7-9 CASSFSHRGTEAFF
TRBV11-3 CASSLNTGGDTEAFF
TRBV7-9 CASIEGAGTAEKLFF
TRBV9 CASSVAGQPYEQYF
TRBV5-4 CASSLKELAGSWGEYF
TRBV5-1 CASSLVPPTNTDTQYF
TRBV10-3 CAIRERTSTDTQYF
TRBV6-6 CASRPPGTVSYEQYF
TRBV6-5 CASSPDRANYGYTF
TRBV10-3 CAISEAAYFSDRSYGYTF
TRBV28 CASSQDSYSNQPQHF
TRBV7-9 CASSLGVGGGTEAFF
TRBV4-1 CASADRTTYEQYF
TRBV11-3 CASSSLTGGRGTEAFF
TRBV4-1 CASSQETSGGAFGPYNEQFF
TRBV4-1 CASSQAVRGFSYEQYF
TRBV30 CAWSANRVEGYTF
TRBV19 CASSMRAYNEQFF
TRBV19 CASSPIGAGGDDYGYTF
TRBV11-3 CASSLGRRDTQYF
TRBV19 CASSIRTSTNEQYF
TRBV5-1 CASSQTGGHNEQYF
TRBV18 CASSPDRLYGYTF
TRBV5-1 CASSLPQGNYGYTF
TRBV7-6 CASSLEGGSSYNEQFF
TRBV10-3 CAIRGQGGGFPEAFF
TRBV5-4 CASSLEGQRANYGYTF
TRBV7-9 CASSGTGAQGEQFF
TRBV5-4 CASSFSGSQVRYF
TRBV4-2 CASSQDARTDTQYF
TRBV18 CASSPLRGASTDTQYF
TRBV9 CASSLRTSGSTDTQYF
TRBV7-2 CASSSPLVYGYTF
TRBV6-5 CASSQTGGRGYTF
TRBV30 CAWSQGGNTEAFF
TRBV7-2 CASSKGLAGPDTQYF
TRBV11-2 CASSLADRAGANVLTF
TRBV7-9 CASSSRDRGYGYTF
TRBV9 CASSPDRSSTDTQYF
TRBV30 CAWSLGWGLLGEQFF
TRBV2 CASSEAGDSSLEQYF
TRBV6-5 CASSRPAATYEQYF
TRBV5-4 CASSLFGDTGELFF
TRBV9 CASSVTSGQGIGDNEQFF
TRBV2 CASRLNRETFF
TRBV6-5 CASSFHRQGALGAFF
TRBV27 CASSLRAGGIGELFF
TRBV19 CASSIAQGDISPLHF
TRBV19 CASRSPSASGAYEQYF
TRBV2 CASSEILYVDNYGYTF
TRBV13 CASSIKTGGGNEQYF
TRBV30 CAWSVHGGETQYF
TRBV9 CASSGLRDEQYF